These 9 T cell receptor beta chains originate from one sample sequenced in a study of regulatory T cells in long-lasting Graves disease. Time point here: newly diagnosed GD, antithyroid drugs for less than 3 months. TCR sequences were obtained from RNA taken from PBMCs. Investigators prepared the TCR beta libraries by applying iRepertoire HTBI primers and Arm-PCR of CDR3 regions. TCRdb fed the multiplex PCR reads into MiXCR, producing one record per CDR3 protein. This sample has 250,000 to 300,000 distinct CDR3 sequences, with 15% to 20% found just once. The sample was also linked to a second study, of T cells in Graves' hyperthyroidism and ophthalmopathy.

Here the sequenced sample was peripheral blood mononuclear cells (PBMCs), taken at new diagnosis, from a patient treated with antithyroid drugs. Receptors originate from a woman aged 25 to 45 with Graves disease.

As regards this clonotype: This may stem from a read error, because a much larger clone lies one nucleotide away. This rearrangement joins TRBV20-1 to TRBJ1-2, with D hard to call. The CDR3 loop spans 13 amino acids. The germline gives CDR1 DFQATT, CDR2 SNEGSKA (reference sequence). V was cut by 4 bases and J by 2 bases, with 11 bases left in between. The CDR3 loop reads CSATWPSNYGYTF. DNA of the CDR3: TGCAGTGCTACCTGGCCCTCCAACTATGGCTACACCTTC.

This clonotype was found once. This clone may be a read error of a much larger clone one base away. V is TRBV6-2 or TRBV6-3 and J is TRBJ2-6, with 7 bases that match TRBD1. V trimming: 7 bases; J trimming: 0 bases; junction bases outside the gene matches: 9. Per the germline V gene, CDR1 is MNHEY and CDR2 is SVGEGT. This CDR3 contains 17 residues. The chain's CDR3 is CASTRTGDLSGANVLTF. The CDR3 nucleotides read TGTGCCAGCACTCGCACAGGGGACCTCTCTGGGGCCAACGTCCTGACTTTC.

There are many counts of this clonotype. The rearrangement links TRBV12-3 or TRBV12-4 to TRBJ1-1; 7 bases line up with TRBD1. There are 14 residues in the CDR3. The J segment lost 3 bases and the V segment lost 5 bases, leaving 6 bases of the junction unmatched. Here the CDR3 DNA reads TGTGCCAGCAGTCCCGACAGGGAGGACACTGAAGCTTTCTTT. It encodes CASSPDREDTEAFF.

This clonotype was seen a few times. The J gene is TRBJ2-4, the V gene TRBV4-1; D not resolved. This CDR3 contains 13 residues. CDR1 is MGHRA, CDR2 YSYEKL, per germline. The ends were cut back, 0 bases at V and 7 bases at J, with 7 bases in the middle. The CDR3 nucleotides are TGCGCCAGCAGCCAAGATTGGTCGAACATTCAGTACTTC. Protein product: CASSQDWSNIQYF.

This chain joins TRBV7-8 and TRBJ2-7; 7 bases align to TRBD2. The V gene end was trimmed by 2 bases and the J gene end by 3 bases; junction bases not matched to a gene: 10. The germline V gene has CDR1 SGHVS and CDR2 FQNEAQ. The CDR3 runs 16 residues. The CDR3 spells CASSLPTNGRYYEQYF. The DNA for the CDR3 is TGTGCCAGCAGCTTACCTACTAACGGGAGGTACTACGAGCAGTACTTC.

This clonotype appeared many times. The CDR3 region is CASSFRRGGSNYGYTF. Written as DNA, the CDR3 is TGTGCCAGCAGCTTCCGGCGGGGGGGGTCTAACTATGGCTACACCTTC. The chain carries TRBV7-9 and TRBJ1-2, with D tentatively TRBD1 (5 bases). Trimming removed 3 bases from V and 0 bases from J, with 14 bases in between. The CDR3 length is 16 residues. Germline V gene data show CDR1 as SEHNR and CDR2 as FQNEAQ (reference sequence).

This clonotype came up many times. DNA of the CDR3: TGTGCCAGCAATACGCGGGGACACACCACTGAAGCTTTCTTT. This translates into CASNTRGHTTEAFF. The chain carries TRBV11-2 and TRBJ1-1, with D possibly matching TRBD1 (6 bases). This CDR3 spans 14 amino acids. CDR1 is SGHAT and CDR2 is FQNNGV in the germline V gene. V was pared by 7 bases and J by 4 bases, with 16 bases between.

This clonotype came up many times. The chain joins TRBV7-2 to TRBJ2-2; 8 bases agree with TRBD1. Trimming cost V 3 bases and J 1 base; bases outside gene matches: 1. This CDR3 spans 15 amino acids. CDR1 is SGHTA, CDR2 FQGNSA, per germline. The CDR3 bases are TGTGCCAGCAGCTTCGACAGGGGGAACACCGGGGAGCTGTTTTTT. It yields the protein CASSFDRGNTGELFF.

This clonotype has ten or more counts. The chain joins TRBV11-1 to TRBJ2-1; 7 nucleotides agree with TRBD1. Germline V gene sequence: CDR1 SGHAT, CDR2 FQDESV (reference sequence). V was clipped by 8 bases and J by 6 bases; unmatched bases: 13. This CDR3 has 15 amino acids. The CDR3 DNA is TGTGCCAGCTGGAACCCGGGACAGTTAATCAATGAGCAGTTCTTC. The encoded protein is CASWNPGQLINEQFF.